Listed here are 26 T cell receptor beta chains from one sample, sequenced in a study of shared clonotypes between healthy human individuals. Profiling relied on immunoSEQ multiplex PCR, and the TCRdb table lists in-frame clones only, not all of them. The table lists 1 million to 1.3 million clones, 75% to 80% of them singletons. The sequencing input was memory CD4+ T cells from PBMCs. The subset was: CD45RA-negative fraction. The receptor source for this set is a man in his late teens or twenties in good health. Some clones in this sample may be carry-over from other donors' samples.

Remarks on this clone: A read error is possible here, since a much larger clone lies one base away. The same CDR3 also results from other DNA sequences found in this sample. V and J are TRBV5-6 and TRBJ1-1; D gene uncertain. The germline V and J ends were trimmed by 0 bases and 1 base, with 4 bases remaining between them. CDR3 length equals 13 residues. Germline V gives CDR1 SGHDT, CDR2 YYEEEE. CDR3 coding DNA: TGTGCCAGCAGCTTGGGCAGGAACACTGAAGCTTTCTTT. Protein sequence: CASSLGRNTEAFF.

This clone was recorded once. The rearrangement links TRBV7-2 to TRBJ2-1, with 8 bases aligning to TRBD2. Germline CDR1 and CDR2: SGHTA and FQGNSA. This CDR3 spans 15 amino acids. Trimming at V came to 0 bases and at J to 4 bases, leaving 2 bases not matched to a gene. The CDR3 nucleotides are TGTGCCAGCAGCTTAGCACCTAGCGGGTACAATGAGCAGTTCTTC. As protein: CASSLAPSGYNEQFF.

This rearrangement joins TRBV6-5 to TRBJ2-5; TRBD2 matches at 12 bases. V shed 8 bases, J shed 5 bases, and the junction held 3 bases outside the gene matches. Germline V CDR1 and CDR2: MNHEY, SVGAGI. The CDR3 is 13 residues long. DNA of the CDR3: TGTGCCAGCCGACTAGCGGGAGTGGAGACCCAGTACTTC. This sequence encodes CASRLAGVETQYF.

Note on this clone: Other DNA sequences in this specimen translate into the identical CDR3. V usage is TRBV7-3 and J usage is TRBJ2-1; 7 bases match TRBD2. Germline assignment: CDR1 SGHTA and CDR2 FQGTGA. The CDR3 has 16 residues. The junction had 6 bases not matched to a gene; V was cut back by 0 bases and J by 4 bases. CDR3 sequence: CASSLTRLAGYNEQFF. In DNA form, the CDR3 reads TGTGCCAGCAGCTTAACTCGACTAGCCGGTTACAATGAGCAGTTCTTC. The entire variable domain, with the rest obtained from reference TRBV7-3 and TRBJ2-1, is as follows: GAGVSQTPSNKVTEKGKYVELRCDPISGHTALYWYRQSLGQGPEFLIYFQGTGAADDSGLPNDRFFAVRPEGSVSTLKIQRTERGDSAVYLCASSLTRLAGYNEQFFGPGTRLTVL.

A remark on this clone: This specimen includes other DNA sequences encoding the same CDR3. V and J are TRBV5-1 and TRBJ1-2; the D gene is possibly TRBD1 (5 bases). Germline V gene sequence: CDR1 SGHRS, CDR2 YFSETQ. The V gene lost 4 bases and the J gene lost 4 bases, with 11 bases spanning the gap. The CDR3 totals 13 residues. The CDR3 sequence is CASSPDRVYGYTF. As DNA, the CDR3 is TGCGCCAGCAGCCCTGACAGAGTCTATGGCTACACCTTC.

This clone was seen more than once but under ten times. The rearrangement links TRBV6-1 to TRBJ2-5; TRBD1 agrees at 11 bases. This CDR3 spans 15 amino acids. CDR1 MNHNS and CDR2 SASEGT come from the germline V gene. The J segment lost 5 bases and the V segment lost 4 bases, leaving 6 bases of the junction unmatched. The CDR3, as DNA: TGTGCCAGCAGTGTGGGGACAGGGGGTTGGGAGACCCAGTACTTC. It encodes CASSVGTGGWETQYF.

V usage is TRBV6-1 and J usage is TRBJ1-4; 9 nucleotides line up with TRBD1. Germline V gene lookup returns CDR1 MNHNS and CDR2 SASEGT. V lost 6 bases to trimming and J lost 7 bases; unmatched junction nucleotides: 6. The CDR3 has 14 amino acids. The CDR3 nucleotides are TGTGCCAGCAGCCTTAGACAGGGGGGTGAAAAACTGTTTTTT. Amino acid sequence: CASSLRQGGEKLFF.

This chain joins TRBV6-6 and TRBJ1-1; no firm D call. CDR3 length: 14 residues. Trimming stripped 7 bases from V and 3 bases from J, with 15 bases between. The germline CDR1 and CDR2 sequences are MNHNY and SVGAGI (reference sequence). CDR3 amino acids: CASISYPEDTEAFF. The CDR3 nucleotides are TGTGCCAGCATATCCTATCCGGAGGACACTGAAGCTTTCTTT.

Regarding this clone: This is likely an artifact of a read error, given a far larger clone one base away. This chain joins TRBV29-1 and TRBJ2-7; D not resolved. The CDR3 runs 11 residues. Germline V lookup: CDR1 SQVTM, CDR2 ANQGSEA. The CDR3, as DNA: TGCGGCGTTCGTTCGGGCGACGAGCAGTACTTC. This codes for CGVRSGDEQYF.

CDR3 nucleotide sequence: TGTGCCAGCAGAATCAGGGCAGCAGATTCCGCAGATACGCAGTATTTT. It encodes CASRIRAADSADTQYF. The genes are TRBV2 and TRBJ2-3; TRBD1 is a possible D gene (5 bases). V lost 6 bases to trimming and J lost 4 bases, with 20 bases between them. Germline values: CDR1 SNHLY, CDR2 FYNNEI. The CDR3 consists of 16 residues.

The chain uses TRBV9 and TRBJ2-1, with D possibly TRBD2 on 5 matching bases. V was cut by 0 bases and J by 5 bases, with 18 bases left in between. The CDR3 totals 17 residues. CDR1 and CDR2 from the germline V gene are SGDLS and YYNGEE. CDR3 sequence (DNA): TGTGCCAGCAGCGTAGTCTCAACCCCCCCCGGGAACAATGAGCAGTTCTTC. It specifies CASSVVSTPPGNNEQFF. Combining the CDR3 with reference TRBV9 and TRBJ2-1 gives the whole variable domain DSGVTQTPKHLITATGQRVTLRCSPRSGDLSVYWYQQSLDQGLQFLIQYYNGEERAKGNILERFSAQQFPDLHSELNLSSLELGDSALYFCASSVVSTPPGNNEQFFGPGTRLTVL.

The sample holds many counts of this clone. The gene calls are TRBV19 and TRBJ2-3; no reliable D call. Germline loops: CDR1 LNHDA, CDR2 SQIVND (reference sequence). Trimming shortened V by 7 bases and J by 5 bases, and 16 bases separated the two germline ends. CDR3 length: 14 residues. CDR3 nucleotides: TGTGCCAGTACAGAGGACCCGGCGCGAGATACGCAGTATTTT. This encodes CASTEDPARDTQYF. Using reference TRBV19 and TRBJ2-3 for the parts outside the CDR3, the full variable domain is DGGITQSPKYLFRKEGQNVTLSCEQNLNHDAMYWYRQDPGQGLRLIYYSQIVNDFQKGDIAEGYSVSREKKESFPLTVTSAQKNPTAFYLCASTEDPARDTQYFGPGTRLTVL.

DNA for the CDR3: TGTGCCAGCAGCCCCCAGGGGGCGCGTGGCACTGAAGCTTTCTTT. Translation gives CASSPQGARGTEAFF. The chain has TRBV28 and TRBJ1-1; TRBD1 matches 8 bases. The CDR3 spans 15 residues. Germline CDR1 and CDR2: MDHEN and SYDVKM. V was clipped by 6 bases and J by 4 bases; unmatched bases: 10.

The chain has TRBV2 and TRBJ1-3, with no clear D. In germline, CDR1 is SNHLY, CDR2 FYNNEI. V lost 8 bases to trimming and J lost 4 bases, with 18 bases between them. The CDR3 contains 15 residues. The CDR3 region has the DNA TGTGCCAGCTTTGACCGGACCGGGCCAGGAAACACCATATATTTT. It encodes CASFDRTGPGNTIYF.

On this clone itself: Distinct nucleotide sequences in the sample also encode this CDR3. The J gene is TRBJ2-6, the V gene TRBV27; TRBD2 agrees at 7 bases. Germline V lookup: CDR1 MNHEY, CDR2 SMNVEV (reference sequence). V dropped 3 bases and J dropped 4; count of bases not matched to a gene: 3. The CDR3 runs 15 residues. The CDR3 coding sequence is TGTGCCAGCAGTTTCGGGAGGTCCGGGGCCAACGTCCTGACTTTC. As protein: CASSFGRSGANVLTF.

The rearrangement uses TRBV30 and TRBJ1-6; the match to TRBD1 covers 9 bases. The germline V gene encodes CDR1 GTSNPN and CDR2 SVGIG (reference sequence). This CDR3 has 15 residues. The junction had 9 bases not matched to a gene; V was cut back by 7 bases and J by 5 bases. In DNA, the CDR3 is TGTGCCTACACAGGGGGCTCGTCCAATAATTCACCCCTCCACTTT. Translation gives CAYTGGSSNNSPLHF.

CDR3 sequence reads: CASSELDTIYF. The CDR3 DNA follows: TGTGCCAGCAGTGAACTGGACACCATATATTTT. This rearrangement joins TRBV6-1 to TRBJ1-3; D uncertain. Germline CDR1 reads MNHNS; CDR2 reads SASEGT. Trimming removed 2 bases at V and 8 bases at J, with 4 bases between. The CDR3 has 11 amino acids.

This clone was seen just once. The V gene is TRBV27, the J gene TRBJ2-1; 10 bases are shared with TRBD2. Losses at the gene ends were 4 bases for V and 5 bases for J; bases not matched to a gene: 8. CDR3 length: 16 residues. Germline values: CDR1 MNHEY, CDR2 SMNVEV (reference sequence). CDR3 DNA: TGTGCCAGCAGTTATAGGGCTAGCGGGAGTAACAATGAGCAGTTCTTC. Translation gives CASSYRASGSNNEQFF.

J is TRBJ2-2 and V is TRBV7-3, with D tentatively TRBD1 (6 bases). The V end lost 2 bases, the J end lost 3 bases, and 7 bases lay between the germline ends. Germline V CDR1 and CDR2: SGHTA, FQGTGA. CDR3 size: 14 residues. CDR3 sequence (DNA): TGTGCCAGCAGCTTACAGGGGCACACCGGGGAGCTGTTTTTT. It codes for CASSLQGHTGELFF.

The gene calls are TRBV2 and TRBJ1-1; maybe TRBD1 (5 bases). The CDR3 consists of 14 residues. Between the trimmed V and J ends, which lost 3 bases and 3 bases, there was a span of 11 bases. Per germline, CDR1 SNHLY and CDR2 FYNNEI. The CDR3 region is CASSDAGRHTEAFF. CDR3 coding DNA: TGTGCCAGCAGTGATGCAGGGAGGCACACTGAAGCTTTCTTT.

This clone was detected only once. The chain combines TRBV5-1 with TRBJ2-1, with 10 bases matching TRBD2. CDR1 and CDR2 from the germline V gene are SGHRS and YFSETQ. The CDR3 sequence is 15 residues long. J lost 9 bases, V lost 1 base, and 7 bases had no gene match. The CDR3 coding sequence is TGCGCCAGCAGCTTGTCCGCTAGCGGGAGTGTTGAGCAGTTCTTC. It is translated as CASSLSASGSVEQFF.

This clone was seen at least ten times. J is TRBJ1-2 and V is TRBV14; no clear D gene. Deletions cut 0 bases from V and 7 bases from J, with 18 bases between. The CDR3 is 16 residues long. The V gene's germline CDR1 is SGHDN and CDR2 FVKESK. The CDR3 DNA follows: TGTGCCAGCAGCCAAGATAGACTGGGTGTTCGTGGTGGCTACACCTTC. This sequence encodes CASSQDRLGVRGGYTF.

The V and J genes are TRBV2 and TRBJ1-1; 10 bases map to TRBD1. V trimming: 3 bases; J trimming: 6 bases; junction bases outside the gene matches: 10. Germline CDR1 SNHLY, CDR2 FYNNEI. The CDR3 is 16 residues long. The CDR3 sequence: CASSDRPLGQGAEAFF. DNA of the CDR3: TGTGCCAGCAGTGACCGTCCCCTAGGACAGGGGGCTGAAGCTTTCTTT.

The rearrangement uses TRBV7-8 and TRBJ1-1, with D hard to call. CDR1 is SGHVS, CDR2 FQNEAQ, per germline. Trimming stripped 7 bases from V and 5 bases from J, with 17 bases between. The CDR3 sequence is 14 residues long. CDR3 DNA: TGTGCCAGCAATCCGAGGGAGGGCACAACTGAAGCTTTCTTT. Its translation: CASNPREGTTEAFF.

This chain uses TRBV6-4 with TRBJ1-2; TRBD1 might be the D (5 bases). The length of the CDR3 is 11 residues. V lost 5 bases, J lost 7 bases, and 8 bases lay in between. The germline V gene has CDR1 MRHNA and CDR2 SNTAGT. The chain's CDR3 is CASSLRGGYTF. The CDR3 nucleotides are TGTGCCAGCAGTCTTAGGGGTGGCTACACCTTC.

V is TRBV7-9 and J is TRBJ2-4; D assignment may be TRBD1 or TRBD2 (5 bases each). The CDR3 contains 15 residues. V shed 5 bases and J shed 1 base, with 12 bases lying between them. CDR1 is SEHNR, CDR2 FQNEAQ, per germline (reference sequence). CDR3 region: CASSPPWGAKNIQYF. The CDR3 coding sequence is TGTGCCAGCAGCCCCCCGTGGGGGGCCAAAAACATTCAGTACTTC.